This note documents a single T cell receptor beta chain sequence. There is no known antigen for this receptor. No base quality values were provided; no much bigger clone lies one nucleotide off. This specimen belongs to a study of OX40 agonist ivuxolimab in advanced cancers. A note on the overall study: Ivuxolimab was an agonistic, fully human IgG2 monoclonal antibody directed against OX40 (CD134), a costimulatory receptor. In the dose-escalation cohort, about four fifths of patients were male, and the mean age was 60 years with a range of roughly 20 to 79. Of the 50 to 55 dose-escalation patients, hepatocellular carcinoma was present in about 19, melanoma in roughly 15, renal cell carcinoma in 9 and head and neck cancer in 9. Patients were allowed to have had prior anti-PD-1, anti-PD-L1 or anti-CTLA-4 therapy, and around two fifths of the dose-escalation patients had been treated with checkpoint inhibitors. Partial responses occurred in three dose-escalation patients, of whom one had hepatocellular carcinoma and two had cutaneous melanoma. The paper covers the monotherapy dose-escalation part of the phase I ivuxolimab trial, which included N ≈ 52 patients. Intravenous ivuxolimab was administered to patients every 2 weeks at six dose levels: 0.01, 0.1, 0.3, 1.5, 3 and 10 mg/kg. The purpose of peripheral TCRbeta sequencing was to test whether ivuxolimab changed TCR sequence diversity and led to clonal T-cell expansion. General findings and caveats noted by the study authors: Low levels of normalized T-cell clonal expansion were also seen in some patients who did not respond. In partial responders in the 0.1-3.0 mg/kg groups, normalized peripheral clonal expansion was found to be among the lowest, especially among CD8+ T cells. At doses of 0.1 to 3.0 mg/kg, clonal expansion of both CD4+ and CD8+ T cells in blood was seen between baseline and week 6. After ivuxolimab, more expanded clones were found on average in CD8+ T cells than in CD4+ T cells. Which antigens the clonally expanded peripheral T cells were specific for was not determined.

Patients with a history of autoimmune disease or receiving systemic immunosuppression were excluded from the trial. Peripheral blood for TCR sequencing was drawn from every dose cohort at baseline, at cycle 4 day 1 and at cycle 7 day 1. The samples were taken from a phase I, first-in-human, multicenter, open-label dose-escalation trial of ivuxolimab. Adults with locally advanced or metastatic head and neck squamous cell, hepatocellular, melanoma or renal cell carcinoma were enrolled in the trial. CD4+ and CD8+ T cells were sorted separately from peripheral blood before TCR sequencing. The germline ends are 9 bases apart after V is trimmed by 5 bases and J by 7 bases. CDR1 is given as MNHNY and CDR2 as SVGAGI, both from the germline V gene (reference sequence). The CDR3 sequence holds 13 residues, the cysteine and phenylalanine included. Of the read, only the CDR3 DNA is kept; its 39 bases are in frame from base 1.

To sequence the TCRbeta CDR3 region, genomic DNA was isolated from the sorted cells. TCRbeta CDR3 regions were sequenced using the immunoSEQ Assay. TCRdb holds this immuneACCESS table with in-frame rearrangements only. Some clones are missing; in checked studies, unresolved V genes explain under half, and the rest has no known cause. Counted in this sample were 80,000 to 100,000 clones; about 90% of them appeared once. In total, the top ten clones hold 0.5% to 0.65% of the sample. The material was CD4+ or CD8+ T cells sorted from blood, obtained in a trial of the OX40 agonist ivuxolimab. The V and J segments used are TRBV6-6 and TRBJ1-6, with an unclear D gene assignment. The clonotype comes from an adult with an advanced solid tumor such as melanoma, head and neck, liver or kidney cancer. The DNA sequence reads TGTGCCAGCAGTACCCGACAAAATTCACCCCTCCACTTT. This gives the protein CASSTRQNSPLHF.